Sequencing of this T cell receptor beta chain was carried out in a study of preoperative IRX-2 immunotherapy in early breast cancer. This clone was detected a few times. Method: immunoSEQ multiplex PCR; TCRdb's copy keeps in-frame clones and lacks some. The table records approximately 20,000 clones, approximately 80% of them present only once. This sample's treatment: preoperative locoregional IRX-2 cytokine immunotherapy. Samples came from a phase Ib trial of preoperative locoregional IRX-2 cytokine immunotherapy. This TCR was recovered from a human donor with breast cancer. The sample consisted of lymph node tissue, taken after IRX-2 immunotherapy.

The DNA of the CDR3 is TGTGCCAGCAGCCCGGGACAGAGGAATTCACCCCTCCACTTT. As protein: CASSPGQRNSPLHF. This sequence joins TRBV11-3 and TRBJ1-6, with TRBD1 matching 7 bases. Germline CDR1 SGHNT, CDR2 YENEEA. This CDR3 region has 14 residues. The V segment lost 5 bases and the J segment 7 bases; nucleotides outside the gene matches: 5.